A selection of T cell receptor beta chains follows, all from one sample in a study of identical twins. MiXCR was run by TCRdb on the 5' RACE reads, yielding one entry per CDR3 protein. The sample has around 250,000 distinct CDR3 sequences; approximately 7% are singletons. These records were also assigned to another study, of yellow fever vaccine responses in identical twins.

Input material: memory (CD45RO+) T cells sorted from blood. The receptors stem from a woman aged 18-29 years in good health. Each CDR3 is given with its conserved first and last residue. The order of the fields is V gene, J gene, CDR3 protein.

v_gene: TRBV2
j_gene: TRBJ2-6
CDR3aa: CASSPPVSGVNVLTF

v_gene: TRBV5-1
j_gene: TRBJ2-2
CDR3aa: CASSISGIVSGELFF

v_gene: TRBV6-1
j_gene: TRBJ1-2
CDR3aa: CATRDRVLANYGYTF

v_gene: TRBV10-3
j_gene: TRBJ2-1
CDR3aa: CAISQGSGNEQFF

v_gene: TRBV12-3/TRBV12-4
j_gene: TRBJ2-2
CDR3aa: CASFQNTGELFF

v_gene: TRBV18
j_gene: TRBJ2-1
CDR3aa: CASSALERGTSYNEQFF

v_gene: TRBV20-1
j_gene: TRBJ2-3
CDR3aa: CSARVGGSEIDTQYF

v_gene: TRBV21-1
j_gene: TRBJ1-4
CDR3aa: CASSKHVGKLFF

v_gene: TRBV5-1
j_gene: TRBJ2-3
CDR3aa: CASSFGGGAGADTQYF

v_gene: TRBV12-3/TRBV12-4
j_gene: TRBJ1-3
CDR3aa: CASRPGTVISGNTIYF

v_gene: TRBV5-6
j_gene: TRBJ2-1
CDR3aa: CASSLSGTGDEQFF

v_gene: TRBV7-8
j_gene: TRBJ2-1
CDR3aa: CASSFAGEYNEQFF

v_gene: TRBV14
j_gene: TRBJ2-7
CDR3aa: CASSRTDLYEQYF

v_gene: TRBV3-1
j_gene: TRBJ2-5
CDR3aa: CASSQDQGTILRETQYF

v_gene: TRBV19
j_gene: TRBJ2-1
CDR3aa: CASSSRTGGAYNEQFF

v_gene: TRBV19
j_gene: TRBJ2-2
CDR3aa: CASSIKGSGELFF

v_gene: TRBV4-1
j_gene: TRBJ2-2
CDR3aa: CASSQLGQSNTGELFF

v_gene: TRBV5-1
j_gene: TRBJ1-4
CDR3aa: CASSYGQGGEKLFF

v_gene: TRBV2
j_gene: TRBJ2-3
CDR3aa: CASSVIAPTSTDTQYF

v_gene: TRBV28
j_gene: TRBJ2-7
CDR3aa: CASSLSGQGYEQYF

v_gene: TRBV15
j_gene: TRBJ1-1
CDR3aa: CATSRELMNTEAFF

v_gene: TRBV4-1
j_gene: TRBJ2-3
CDR3aa: CASSSQGRLAGGADTQYF

v_gene: TRBV4-2
j_gene: TRBJ1-1
CDR3aa: CASSQGDRGQNTEAFF

v_gene: TRBV4-2
j_gene: TRBJ2-3
CDR3aa: CASSQEARGTDTQYF

v_gene: TRBV5-1
j_gene: TRBJ2-3
CDR3aa: CASRVRGSTDTQYF

v_gene: TRBV20-1
j_gene: TRBJ1-4
CDR3aa: CSASSAAGANEKLFF

v_gene: TRBV29-1
j_gene: TRBJ1-3
CDR3aa: CSAWLTGTGNTIYF

v_gene: TRBV9
j_gene: TRBJ1-4
CDR3aa: CASSVGVTGTTNEKLFF

v_gene: TRBV10-3
j_gene: TRBJ2-1
CDR3aa: CAIIFPGRTVENEQFF

v_gene: TRBV19
j_gene: TRBJ2-1
CDR3aa: CASSTKGEQFF

v_gene: TRBV4-1
j_gene: TRBJ1-3
CDR3aa: CASSQDLAVSGNTIYF

v_gene: TRBV20-1
j_gene: TRBJ2-3
CDR3aa: CSAVGGFTDTQYF

v_gene: TRBV25-1
j_gene: TRBJ2-7
CDR3aa: CASSEIGTYEQYF

v_gene: TRBV5-1
j_gene: TRBJ2-1
CDR3aa: CASNPSGLAHNEQFF

v_gene: TRBV2
j_gene: TRBJ1-5
CDR3aa: CASSDYRLIEDQPQHF

v_gene: TRBV24-1
j_gene: TRBJ2-2
CDR3aa: CATSYGAGELFF

v_gene: TRBV27
j_gene: TRBJ2-5
CDR3aa: CASKETSGVRQETQYF

v_gene: TRBV5-6
j_gene: TRBJ2-1
CDR3aa: CASSFGPPCYNEQFF